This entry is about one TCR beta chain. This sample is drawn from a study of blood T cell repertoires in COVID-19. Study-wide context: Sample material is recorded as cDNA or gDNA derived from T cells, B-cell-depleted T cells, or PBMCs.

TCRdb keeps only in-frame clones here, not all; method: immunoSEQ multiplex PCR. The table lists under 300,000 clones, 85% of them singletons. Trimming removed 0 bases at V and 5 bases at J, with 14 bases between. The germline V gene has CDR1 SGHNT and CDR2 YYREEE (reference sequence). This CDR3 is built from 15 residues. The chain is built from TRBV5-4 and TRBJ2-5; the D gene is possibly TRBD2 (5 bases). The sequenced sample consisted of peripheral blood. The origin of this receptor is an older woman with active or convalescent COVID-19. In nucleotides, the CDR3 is TGTGCCAGCAGCTTGGGTCCTCGGGAAAAGGAGACCCAGTACTTC. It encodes CASSLGPREKETQYF.